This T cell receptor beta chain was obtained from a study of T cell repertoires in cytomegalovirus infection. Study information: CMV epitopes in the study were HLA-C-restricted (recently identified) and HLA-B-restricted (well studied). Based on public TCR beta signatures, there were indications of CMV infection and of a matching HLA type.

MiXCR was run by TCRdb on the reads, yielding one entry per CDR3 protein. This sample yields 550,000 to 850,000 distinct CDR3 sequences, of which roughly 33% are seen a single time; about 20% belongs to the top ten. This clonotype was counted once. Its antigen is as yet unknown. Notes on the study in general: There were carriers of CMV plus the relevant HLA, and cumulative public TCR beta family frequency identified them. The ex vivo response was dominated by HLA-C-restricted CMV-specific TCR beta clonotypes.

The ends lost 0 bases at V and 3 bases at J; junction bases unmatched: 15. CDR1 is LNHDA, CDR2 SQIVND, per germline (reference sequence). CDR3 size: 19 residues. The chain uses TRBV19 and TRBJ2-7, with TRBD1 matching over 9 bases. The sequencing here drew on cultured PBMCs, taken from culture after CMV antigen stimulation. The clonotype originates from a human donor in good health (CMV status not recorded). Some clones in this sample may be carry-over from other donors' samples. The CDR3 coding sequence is TGTGCCAGTAGTATAGATTTGGTGGGTTTCTGGACAGGGGACTACGAGCAGTACTTC. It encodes CASSIDLVGFWTGDYEQYF. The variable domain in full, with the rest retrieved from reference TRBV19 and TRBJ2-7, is DGGITQSPKYLFRKEGQNVTLSCEQNLNHDAMYWYRQDPGQGLRLIYYSQIVNDFQKGDIAEGYSVSREKKESFPLTVTSAQKNPTAFYLCASSIDLVGFWTGDYEQYFGPGTRLTVT.